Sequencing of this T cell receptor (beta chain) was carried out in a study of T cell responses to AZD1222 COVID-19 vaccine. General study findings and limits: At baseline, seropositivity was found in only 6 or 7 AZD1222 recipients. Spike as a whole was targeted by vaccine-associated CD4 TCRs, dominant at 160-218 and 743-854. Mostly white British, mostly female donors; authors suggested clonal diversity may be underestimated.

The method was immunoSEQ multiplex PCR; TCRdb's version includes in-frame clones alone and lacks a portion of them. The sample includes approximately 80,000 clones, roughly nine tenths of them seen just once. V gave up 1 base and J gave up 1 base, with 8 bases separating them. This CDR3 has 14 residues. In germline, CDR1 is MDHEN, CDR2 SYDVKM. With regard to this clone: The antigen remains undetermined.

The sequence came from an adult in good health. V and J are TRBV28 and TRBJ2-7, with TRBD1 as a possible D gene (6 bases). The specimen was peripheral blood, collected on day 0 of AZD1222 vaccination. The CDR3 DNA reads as TGTGCCAGCAGTTTATCAGGACAGTCCTACGAGCAGTACTTC. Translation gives CASSLSGQSYEQYF.